A single sample is the source of the 7 T cell receptor beta chains below, sequenced in a study of blood T cell repertoires in COVID-19. Measured with immunoSEQ multiplex PCR; TCRdb has only the in-frame clones, and not every one. Of roughly 290,000 clones in the sample, around 90% are singletons; the top ten hold about 1.7%. Sequenced sample: PBMCs or T cells enriched from blood (not recorded which). The receptors were sampled from a woman aged 40 to 50 who had recovered from COVID-19.

The rearrangement joins TRBV5-6 to TRBJ2-1; tentatively, D is TRBD1 (6 bases). Trimming cost V 6 bases and J 2 bases, with 15 bases left between them. Germline V gene sequence: CDR1 SGHDT, CDR2 YYEEEE. CDR3 length: 15 residues. CDR3 sequence: CASKSDSMPYNEQFF. CDR3 DNA sequence: TGTGCCAGCAAGTCGGACAGCATGCCCTACAATGAGCAGTTCTTC.

Comment on this clone: At the DNA level, this CDR3 is encoded by other sequences in the same sample as well. This chain connects TRBV2 to TRBJ2-5; D is ambiguous. Germline V gene data show CDR1 as SNHLY and CDR2 as FYNNEI. The CDR3 is 11 amino acids. The V end lost 4 bases, the J end lost 5 bases, and 5 bases lay between the germline ends. CDR3 nucleotide sequence: TGTGCCAGCAGTGCCGGGGAGACCCAGTACTTC. Its protein is CASSAGETQYF. Full variable domain (remainder filled in from reference TRBV2 and TRBJ2-5): EPEVTQTPSHQVTQMGQEVILRCVPISNHLYFYWYRQILGQKVEFLVSFYNNEISEKSEIFDDQFSVERPDGSNFTLKIRSTKLEDSAMYFCASSAGETQYFGPGTRLLVL.

The chain uses TRBV6-1 and TRBJ1-3, with D possibly matching TRBD1 (6 bases). Trimming shortened V by 3 bases and J by 2 bases, and 14 bases separated the two germline ends. Germline V gene data show CDR1 as MNHNS and CDR2 as SASEGT. This CDR3 contains 16 residues. CDR3: CASSDNRVFPGNTIYF. The DNA of the CDR3 is TGTGCCAGCAGTGATAACAGGGTTTTCCCTGGAAACACCATATATTTT.

This chain connects TRBV5-1 to TRBJ1-3; D might be TRBD1 (6 bases). CDR3 length: 15 residues. Germline CDR1 is SGHRS and CDR2 is YFSETQ. V dropped 7 bases and J dropped 0 bases, with 14 bases sitting between them. CDR3 DNA: TGCGCCAGCCAACAGGGACATGACTCTGGAAACACCATATATTTT. Translating gives CASQQGHDSGNTIYF.

As for this clone: Different DNA sequences within this sample yield the same CDR3. The chain combines TRBV19 with TRBJ2-7; possible D gene TRBD2, 6 bases. V was shortened by 3 bases and J by 4 bases, with 13 bases between the two germline ends. This CDR3 has 14 amino acids. Per the germline V gene, CDR1 is LNHDA and CDR2 is SQIVND (reference sequence). The CDR3 nucleotides read TGTGCCAGTAGTATTGGAGGGGCTAAGTACGAGCAGTACTTC. The encoded protein is CASSIGGAKYEQYF.

The chain has TRBV6-1 and TRBJ1-2, with 7 bases fitting TRBD1. CDR1 and CDR2 from the germline V gene are MNHNS and SASEGT. Trimming took 2 bases from V and 8 from J; bases not matched to a gene: 14. This CDR3 is 16 amino acids long. The chain's CDR3 is CASSERFLDRDEGYTF. For the CDR3, the DNA is TGTGCCAGCAGTGAACGCTTCCTCGACAGGGATGAGGGCTACACCTTC.

The chain recombines TRBV2 with TRBJ2-2; 7 nucleotides agree with TRBD1. CDR1 and CDR2 (germline): SNHLY, FYNNEI. This CDR3 has 14 residues. Trimming removed 7 bases from V and 2 bases from J; junction bases left unmatched: 4. The CDR3 reads CASKQGSNTGELFF. In nucleotides, the CDR3 is TGTGCCAGCAAACAGGGGTCAAACACCGGGGAGCTGTTTTTT.